Listed below are T cell receptor beta chains from one sample, sequenced in a study of brain T cells in children with intractable seizures. Here immunoSEQ multiplex PCR was the method, and the copy in TCRdb shows in-frame clones only, minus some. The sample shows 110,000 or so clones, approximately 94% of them seen only once. The specimen was peripheral blood, collected at surgery. The receptor source for this set is a boy in the first two years of life with hemimegalencephaly and intractable seizures. The CDR3 runs from the conserved cysteine through the conserved F or W. Fields, in order: clone size, D gene, V gene, J gene, CDR3 protein, CDR3 DNA. D genes are given only for firm matches. Size tells how often a clone was seen (once, few, many) or the class of an expanded clone, and some rows leave it out.

>once|-|TRBV5-5|TRBJ2-1
CASSLMIADNEQFF
TGTGCCAGCAGCTTAATGATAGCTGACAATGAGCAGTTCTTC
>-|-|TRBV6-6|TRBJ2-3
CASTPGLGTDTQYF
TGTGCCAGCACCCCCGGGTTAGGGACAGATACGCAGTATTTT
>-|TRBD2|TRBV5-1|TRBJ2-1
CASSLAGRTSFPKSSYNEQFF
TGCGCCAGCAGCTTGGCCGGAAGGACTAGTTTCCCTAAAAGCTCCTACAATGAGCAGTTCTTC
>-|TRBD1|TRBV3-1/TRBV3-2|TRBJ1-2
CASSQVEGAAYGYTF
TGTGCCAGCAGCCAAGTTGAGGGGGCTGCCTATGGCTACACCTTC
>once|-|TRBV7-2|TRBJ1-1
CASSGRRYTEAFF
TGTGCCAGCTCGGGCCGCAGGTACACTGAAGCTTTCTTT
>-|-|TRBV28|TRBJ2-3
CASNQWGKGDTQYF
TGTGCCAGCAATCAGTGGGGGAAGGGGGATACGCAGTATTTT
>-|-|TRBV25-1|TRBJ1-3
CASSEIYPGAIYF
TGTGCCAGCAGTGAGATATATCCAGGGGCCATATATTTT
>-|-|TRBV5-4|TRBJ2-7
CASSGSVGEQYF
TGTGCCAGCAGCGGATCGGTGGGGGAGCAGTACTTC
>-|TRBD1|TRBV10-2|TRBJ2-7
CASDRGGYEQYF
TGCGCCAGCGACAGGGGAGGCTACGAGCAGTACTTC
>-|-|TRBV25-1|TRBJ2-1
CASSESPQRGTNNGEQFF
TGTGCCAGCAGTGAATCCCCCCAAAGGGGAACCAACAATGGAGAGCAGTTCTTC
>-|-|TRBV29-1|TRBJ2-5
CSVGQVGLKETQYF
TGCAGCGTTGGACAGGTGGGATTGAAAGAGACCCAGTACTTC
>-|-|TRBV6-5|TRBJ1-1
CASSYSGEAFF
TGTGCCAGCAGTTACTCAGGGGAAGCTTTCTTT
>-|-|TRBV2|TRBJ2-7
CASQAGLRYEQYF
TGTGCCAGCCAGGCGGGACTTAGATACGAGCAGTACTTC
>-|TRBD1|TRBV5-4|TRBJ1-5
CASSFDRGRGYSNQPQHF
TGTGCCAGCAGCTTCGACAGGGGGCGCGGGTATAGCAATCAGCCCCAGCATTTT
>-|-|TRBV7-2|TRBJ1-1
CASSLAAGPEAFF
TGTGCCAGCAGCTTAGCGGCGGGACCTGAAGCTTTCTTT
>-|-|TRBV28|TRBJ2-5
CASTHSLLGLQETQYF
TGTGCCAGCACCCATTCACTTCTGGGGCTTCAAGAGACCCAGTACTTC
>-|TRBD1|TRBV4-3|TRBJ1-2
CASSQDRGQLYGYTF
TGCGCCAGCAGCCAAGATAGGGGACAGCTCTATGGCTACACCTTC
>once|TRBD2|TRBV11-3|TRBJ2-1
CASSGLAGVGEQFF
TGTGCCAGCAGCGGGCTAGCGGGAGTAGGAGAGCAGTTCTTC
>once|-|TRBV12-3/TRBV12-4|TRBJ2-3
CASRSSSDTQYF
TGTGCCAGCAGGAGTAGCAGTGATACGCAGTATTTT
>-|-|TRBV14|TRBJ2-5
CASSARLSETQYF
TGTGCCAGCAGCGCACGACTATCAGAGACCCAGTACTTC
>-|TRBD2|TRBV4-2|TRBJ2-7
CASSQALAGAYEQYF
TGTGCCAGCAGCCAGGCCCTAGCGGGTGCCTACGAGCAGTACTTC
>-|TRBD1|TRBV6-5|TRBJ1-4
CASERRTGINEKLFF
TGTGCCAGCGAAAGACGGACAGGGATTAATGAAAAACTGTTTTTT
>-|-|TRBV29-1|TRBJ2-7
CSVRGFRAGSGFEQYF
TGCAGCGTTAGAGGGTTCCGGGCCGGGTCCGGGTTTGAGCAGTACTTC
>-|-|TRBV28|TRBJ2-7
CASRSSGPFYEQYF
TGTGCCAGCAGGTCCTCGGGCCCCTTTTACGAGCAGTACTTC
>-|-|TRBV25-1|TRBJ2-7
CASSEAAYEQYF
TGTGCCAGCAGTGAAGCGGCCTACGAGCAGTACTTC
>-|TRBD2|TRBV5-4|TRBJ2-1
CASRAGTSAFWVQFF
TGTGCCAGCAGGGCCGGGACTAGCGCGTTTTGGGTGCAGTTCTTC
>-|-|TRBV29-1|TRBJ1-1
CSVVWGFEAFF
TGCAGCGTCGTCTGGGGCTTTGAAGCTTTCTTT
>-|-|TRBV7-8|TRBJ1-1
CASSPSTGLTEAFF
TGTGCCAGCAGCCCCTCTACAGGACTCACTGAAGCTTTCTTT
>once|-|TRBV7-2|TRBJ2-7
CASSPGAPFYEQYF
TGTGCCAGCAGCCCAGGGGCACCCTTCTACGAGCAGTACTTC
>-|TRBD2|TRBV18|TRBJ2-1
CASSRGSSYNEQFF
TGTGCCAGCTCACGCGGGAGCTCCTACAATGAGCAGTTCTTC
>few|-|TRBV19|TRBJ2-7
CASSAGSYEQYF
TGTGCCAGTAGTGCCGGGTCCTACGAGCAGTACTTC
>-|-|TRBV6-2/TRBV6-3|TRBJ2-1
CASSLWDPGPNEQFF
TGTGCCAGCAGCCTTTGGGACCCGGGGCCGAATGAGCAGTTCTTC
>-|-|TRBV19|TRBJ1-5
CASSIGRSNQPQHF
TGTGCCAGTAGTATCGGGCGTAGCAATCAGCCCCAGCATTTT
>-|TRBD1|TRBV6-5|TRBJ2-7
CASRGQGQHFYEQYF
TGTGCCAGCAGGGGACAGGGCCAACACTTCTACGAGCAGTACTTC
>-|-|TRBV19|TRBJ1-5
CASRRPGRANQPQHF
TGTGCCAGTAGGAGGCCCGGCAGGGCCAATCAGCCCCAGCATTTT
>-|-|TRBV7-3|TRBJ2-5
CASSPQGIGAGTQYF
TGTGCCAGCAGCCCCCAAGGCATTGGAGCCGGGACCCAGTACTTC
>-|TRBD2|TRBV4-1|TRBJ2-5
CASSQPGLAGFETQYF
TGCGCCAGCAGCCAACCGGGACTAGCGGGATTTGAGACCCAGTACTTC
>-|TRBD2|TRBV27|TRBJ2-1
CARYTGTSGWGEQFF
TGTGCCAGGTATACCGGGACTAGTGGGTGGGGTGAGCAGTTCTTC
>-|TRBD2|TRBV28|TRBJ2-7
CASSYGLAGGLSYEQYF
TGTGCCAGCAGCTACGGACTAGCGGGAGGCCTTTCCTACGAGCAGTACTTC
>once|-|TRBV6-6|TRBJ1-1
CASRTEAFF
TGTGCCAGCCGAACTGAAGCTTTCTTT
>-|-|TRBV7-2|TRBJ2-1
CASSLGGGGQGVNEQFF
TGTGCCAGCAGCTTAGGCGGGGGGGGACAGGGCGTAAATGAGCAGTTCTTC
>-|TRBD1|TRBV5-1|TRBJ2-7
CASSPSRTGASREQYF
TGCGCCAGCAGCCCATCCCGGACAGGGGCCTCCCGCGAGCAGTACTTC
>-|TRBD2|TRBV24-1|TRBJ2-3
CATRTSGSTDTQYF
TGTGCCACCCGGACTAGCGGGAGCACAGATACGCAGTATTTT
>-|TRBD2|TRBV27|TRBJ2-3
CASSRTSGMLGHTDTQYF
TGTGCCAGCAGCCGGACTAGCGGGATGTTGGGACACACAGATACGCAGTATTTT
>-|-|TRBV10-3|TRBJ2-3
CAIRKDLSNTDTQYF
TGTGCCATCAGGAAAGACCTAAGTAACACAGATACGCAGTATTTT
>-|-|TRBV9|TRBJ2-3
CASSVDLGADTQYF
TGTGCCAGCAGCGTAGATCTCGGGGCAGATACGCAGTATTTT
>once|TRBD2|TRBV27|TRBJ2-2
CASSLGMGLAGYTGELFF
TGTGCCAGCAGTCTTGGAATGGGACTAGCGGGGTACACCGGGGAGCTGTTTTTT
>-|-|TRBV5-1|TRBJ1-1
CASSLVPGHLNTEAFF
TGCGCCAGCAGCTTGGTACCCGGACACCTGAACACTGAAGCTTTCTTT
>-|-|TRBV6-5|TRBJ2-2
CASDDNTGTGELFF
TGTGCCAGCGACGATAACACAGGGACCGGGGAGCTGTTTTTT
>-|-|TRBV28|TRBJ1-6
CASSFSPPLHF
TGTGCCAGCAGTTTCTCACCGCCCCTCCACTTT
>few|-|TRBV6-1|TRBJ1-1
CASSEAYRETMNTEAFF
TGTGCCAGCAGTGAAGCCTACAGGGAGACCATGAACACTGAAGCTTTCTTT